The 25 T cell receptor beta chains below were found in one sample sequenced in a study of PD-1 blockade in classical Hodgkin lymphoma (dated by TCRdb to the early 2020s). The meaning of the sample's time point label: cycle 2 day 1 (C2D1) of nivolumab. All trial patients had relapsed after autologous stem cell transplantation, with cohorts A, B and C differing in prior brentuximab vedotin exposure. The library relied on the immunoSEQ multiplex PCR assay. Here the immuneACCESS table is served through TCRdb, limited to in-frame sequences with V and J called. Missing clones are a known gap in these copies; in checked studies unresolved V genes cover under half, and the rest lacks a known reason. The table for this sample lists around 19,000 clones; about nine tenths of them were counted only once. Around 13% of the sample lies in the top ten. The starting material was peripheral blood mononuclear cells (PBMCs), obtained before the second cycle of nivolumab. Receptor source: a human donor with classical Hodgkin lymphoma.

V usage is TRBV19 and J usage is TRBJ2-6; D is tentatively TRBD1 or TRBD2 (7 bases each). Germline V gene sequence: CDR1 LNHDA, CDR2 SQIVND (reference sequence). V dropped 4 bases and J dropped 2 bases, with 18 bases sitting between them. The CDR3 length is 18 residues. Written as DNA, the CDR3 is TGTGCCAGTAGTAACCCCCAGGGGGGGAAGGCTGGGGCCAACGTCCTGACTTTC. Encoded protein: CASSNPQGGKAGANVLTF.

CDR3 residues: CASRVDRGRTEAFF. The CDR3 DNA reads as TGTGCCAGCCGCGTGGACAGGGGGCGGACTGAAGCTTTCTTT. The rearrangement uses TRBV6-4 and TRBJ1-1, with 11 bases fitting TRBD1. The J segment lost 5 bases and the V segment lost 8 bases, leaving 7 bases of the junction unmatched. CDR1 and CDR2 (germline): MRHNA, SNTAGT. This CDR3 contains 14 residues.

The rearrangement uses TRBV5-1 and TRBJ2-2; TRBD1 aligns across 10 bases. The germline gives CDR1 SGHRS, CDR2 YFSETQ. The CDR3 has 15 amino acids. After removal of 0 bases from V and 8 bases from J, the junction contained 4 bases not matched to a gene. CDR3 loop: CASSLVGQGTGELFF. The DNA of the CDR3 is TGCGCCAGCAGCTTGGTGGGACAGGGGACGGGGGAGCTGTTTTTT.

The rearrangement links TRBV5-1 to TRBJ2-1, with 15 bases aligning to TRBD2. Germline CDR1 SGHRS, CDR2 YFSETQ. There are 15 residues in the CDR3. Germline trimming cut 3 bases from V and 9 bases from J; bases unmatched to any gene: 4. This CDR3 reads CASSSGLAGGSEQFF. Here the CDR3 DNA reads TGCGCCAGCAGCTCAGGACTAGCGGGGGGGAGTGAGCAGTTCTTC.

The gene calls are TRBV7-8 and TRBJ2-1; D ambiguous. V was cut by 5 bases and J by 6 bases, with 11 bases left in between. The germline V gene has CDR1 SGHVS and CDR2 FQNEAQ. This CDR3 comprises 13 residues. DNA for the CDR3: TGTGCCAGCAGCCCCCCTAGTGGCAATGAGCAGTTCTTC. Residues: CASSPPSGNEQFF.

This clone was recorded only once. The J gene is TRBJ2-5, the V gene TRBV7-3, with D uncertain. CDR1 SGHTA and CDR2 FQGTGA come from the germline V gene. There are 13 residues in the CDR3. The V and J ends lost 5 bases and 2 bases respectively, with 9 bases between them. This CDR3 reads CASSRRRQETQYF. CDR3 bases: TGTGCCAGCAGCCGACGTAGACAAGAGACCCAGTACTTC.

V is TRBV6-5 and J is TRBJ2-5, with D perhaps matching TRBD1 (5 bases). The V gene lost 0 bases and the J gene lost 5 bases, with 16 bases spanning the gap. The CDR3 loop spans 16 amino acids. Germline V gene lookup returns CDR1 MNHEY and CDR2 SVGAGI. The DNA for the CDR3 is TGTGCCAGCAGTTACTCTTGGGCGCAGGGCATGGAGACCCAGTACTTC. It specifies CASSYSWAQGMETQYF.

V gene TRBV29-1 combines with J gene TRBJ2-5, with D perhaps assigned TRBD1 or TRBD2 (5 bases each). This CDR3 has 16 residues. The ends were cut back, 5 bases at V and 0 bases at J, with 19 bases in the middle. The germline V gene encodes CDR1 SQVTM and CDR2 ANQGSEA. The CDR3 nucleotides read TGCAGCGTTAGGGACGTCCTCTTCATCAACCAAGAGACCCAGTACTTC. Protein: CSVRDVLFINQETQYF.

This clone was seen more than once but under ten times. CDR3 nucleotide sequence: TGCGCCAGCAGCCCGCGGACAGGGGACGGGTCACCCCTCCACTTT. Translation: CASSPRTGDGSPLHF. This chain uses TRBV5-1 with TRBJ1-6, with 9 positions matching TRBD1. This CDR3 comprises 15 residues. Trimming removed 4 bases from V and 10 bases from J; junction bases left unmatched: 9. Germline-derived CDR1 and CDR2 are SGHRS and YFSETQ. Full variable domain (outside the CDR3, taken from reference TRBV5-1 and TRBJ1-6): KAGVTQTPRYLIKTRGQQVTLSCSPISGHRSVSWYQQTPGQGLQFLFEYFSETQRNKGNFPGRFSGRQFSNSRSEMNVSTLELGDSALYLCASSPRTGDGSPLHFGNGTRLTVT.

The chain links TRBV10-1 to TRBJ2-7; D may be TRBD2 (5 bases). This CDR3 comprises 17 residues. Germline CDR1 WNHNN, CDR2 SYGVQD (reference sequence). V was trimmed by 2 bases and J by 2 bases, leaving 19 bases between them. The CDR3 sequence: CASSEVVLAPFAYEQYF. The CDR3 bases are TGCGCCAGCAGTGAGGTCGTTCTAGCACCCTTTGCCTACGAGCAGTACTTC.

The chain uses TRBV6-6 and TRBJ1-2, with D unclear. Trimming took 6 bases from V and 2 from J, leaving 19 bases between them. Germline CDR1 reads MNHNY; CDR2 reads SVGAGI (reference sequence). The CDR3 contains 16 residues. CDR3 loop: CASSQLESNLNYGYTF. CDR3 sequence (DNA): TGTGCCAGCAGCCAACTAGAGAGTAACCTAAACTATGGCTACACCTTC.

The V and J genes are TRBV4-1 and TRBJ2-5; tentatively, D is TRBD1 (6 bases). Germline CDR1 MGHRA, CDR2 YSYEKL. Trimming pared 3 bases from V and 3 bases from J, leaving 14 bases between. The CDR3 has 15 residues. The CDR3 sequence is CASSHAQGYEETQYF. CDR3 DNA: TGCGCCAGCAGCCACGCACAGGGTTATGAAGAGACCCAGTACTTC.

The J gene is TRBJ2-1, the V gene TRBV5-1; TRBD2 agrees at 8 bases. This CDR3 spans 14 amino acids. Germline V gene sequence: CDR1 SGHRS, CDR2 YFSETQ. Trimming removed 2 bases from V and 10 bases from J; junction bases left unmatched: 8. The CDR3 reads CASSFAGGPEEQFF. DNA of the CDR3: TGCGCCAGCAGCTTCGCGGGGGGCCCTGAAGAGCAGTTCTTC. Variable domain in full (rest from reference TRBV5-1 and TRBJ2-1): KAGVTQTPRYLIKTRGQQVTLSCSPISGHRSVSWYQQTPGQGLQFLFEYFSETQRNKGNFPGRFSGRQFSNSRSEMNVSTLELGDSALYLCASSFAGGPEEQFFGPGTRLTVL.

The rearrangement uses TRBV7-9 and TRBJ2-3, with TRBD2 matching 10 bases. The trim removed 3 bases at V and 3 bases at J, leaving 6 bases unmatched. CDR1 is SEHNR and CDR2 is FQNEAQ in the germline V gene (reference sequence). The CDR3 runs 16 residues. The CDR3 nucleotides read TGTGCCAGCAGCTTCCTAGCTAGCGGGGGAACAGATACGCAGTATTTT. It specifies CASSFLASGGTDTQYF.

V gene TRBV6-6 combines with J gene TRBJ2-7; D gene unclear. The germline V gene has CDR1 MNHNY and CDR2 SVGAGI (reference sequence). The CDR3 is 14 amino acids. V gave up 6 bases and J gave up 3 bases, with 15 bases separating them. The CDR3 region has the DNA TGTGCCAGCAGCCGTTCCCTCCAAAACTACGAGCAGTACTTC. It is translated as CASSRSLQNYEQYF.

Only one count was recorded for this clone. V and J are TRBV5-4 and TRBJ2-2; 12 bases are a match to TRBD2. The V gene's germline CDR1 is SGHNT and CDR2 YYREEE (reference sequence). After removal of 3 bases from V and 4 bases from J, the junction contained 4 bases not matched to a gene. This CDR3 is 16 amino acids long. The CDR3 here is CASSSRLAGATGELFF. The CDR3 bases are TGTGCCAGCAGCTCCAGACTAGCGGGGGCCACCGGGGAGCTGTTTTTT.

This rearrangement joins TRBV5-1 to TRBJ2-1; weak D call: TRBD2 (5 bases). The CDR3 has 17 residues. The ends were cut back, 0 bases at V and 0 bases at J, with 13 bases in the middle. Germline V lookup: CDR1 SGHRS, CDR2 YFSETQ. The CDR3 sequence is CASSLGHGDGSYNEQFF. The CDR3 DNA follows: TGCGCCAGCAGCTTGGGTCACGGGGATGGCTCCTACAATGAGCAGTTCTTC. The full variable domain, rest sourced from reference TRBV5-1 and TRBJ2-1, is KAGVTQTPRYLIKTRGQQVTLSCSPISGHRSVSWYQQTPGQGLQFLFEYFSETQRNKGNFPGRFSGRQFSNSRSEMNVSTLELGDSALYLCASSLGHGDGSYNEQFFGPGTRLTVL.

This clone turned up a few times. The chain links TRBV5-1 to TRBJ2-5; either TRBD1 or TRBD2 may fit D (6 bases each). This CDR3 is built from 16 residues. In germline, CDR1 is SGHRS, CDR2 YFSETQ. Trimming pared 0 bases from V and 2 bases from J, leaving 14 bases between. Here the CDR3 reads CASSLAGGHIQETQYF. The CDR3 DNA sequence: TGCGCCAGCAGCTTGGCTGGGGGGCACATTCAAGAGACCCAGTACTTC.

Here the CDR3 DNA reads TGTGCCAGCAGCTCCCCCTACGAGCAGTACTTC. Amino acid sequence: CASSSPYEQYF. The chain employs TRBV7-8 and TRBJ2-7; D is ambiguous. V was cut by 4 bases and J by 2 bases, with 3 bases left in between. This CDR3 is 11 amino acids long. Germline V gives CDR1 SGHVS, CDR2 FQNEAQ.

As concerns this clone: Other DNA variants within this sample encode the same CDR3. The chain has TRBV5-1 and TRBJ2-3, with D perhaps assigned TRBD1 or TRBD2 (5 bases each). The CDR3 sequence is 14 residues long. With 5 bases removed from V and 0 bases from J, the gap between germline ends came to 10 bases. From germline, CDR1 is SGHRS and CDR2 YFSETQ. The CDR3 protein is CASSLEGSTDTQYF. The CDR3 nucleotides read TGCGCCAGCAGTCTAGAGGGGAGCACAGATACGCAGTATTTT.

This clone was counted between two and nine times. The chain is built from TRBV5-1 and TRBJ2-1, with 8 bases lining up with TRBD2. This CDR3 region has 14 residues. The V segment lost 1 base and the J segment 7 bases; nucleotides outside the gene matches: 4. In germline, CDR1 is SGHRS, CDR2 YFSETQ. Written as DNA, the CDR3 is TGCGCCAGCAGCTTGAGAACTAGCGGAAATGAGCAGTTCTTC. It yields the protein CASSLRTSGNEQFF.

The genes are TRBV13 and TRBJ2-1; 10 bases are a match to TRBD2. Germline lookup yields CDR1 PRHDT and CDR2 FYEKMQ (reference sequence). Trimming took 5 bases from V and 4 from J; bases not matched to a gene: 5. This CDR3 is built from 15 residues. The CDR3, as DNA: TGTGCCAGCAGCCCGAGCGGGGGGGGTTACAATGAGCAGTTCTTC. Amino acid sequence: CASSPSGGGYNEQFF. Full variable domain (remainder filled in from reference TRBV13 and TRBJ2-1): AAGVIQSPRHLIKEKRETATLKCYPIPRHDTVYWYQQGPGQDPQFLISFYEKMQSDKGSIPDRFSAQQFSDYHSELNMSSLELGDSALYFCASSPSGGGYNEQFFGPGTRLTVL.

The chain joins TRBV5-1 to TRBJ2-1, with a weak D call TRBD2 (6 bases). Per the germline V gene, CDR1 is SGHRS and CDR2 is YFSETQ. This CDR3 is 20 amino acids long. Trimming left V 4 bases short and J 0 bases short, with 26 bases between. CDR3 sequence reads: CASSPVTNVRVGSSYNEQFF. Here the CDR3 DNA reads TGCGCCAGCAGCCCCGTTACGAATGTTAGGGTCGGGAGCTCCTACAATGAGCAGTTCTTC.

This clone appeared a few times. The DNA for the CDR3 is TGTGCCAGCAGTTTAGGGGCAGGGGGAAGGTATGGCTACACCTTC. Its protein is CASSLGAGGRYGYTF. The V gene is TRBV28, the J gene TRBJ1-2; 7 positions match TRBD1. The J segment lost 5 bases and the V segment lost 2 bases, leaving 8 bases of the junction unmatched. This CDR3 has 15 amino acids. Germline V CDR1 and CDR2: MDHEN, SYDVKM.

The genes are TRBV5-1 and TRBJ2-2, with D maybe TRBD1 (6 bases). V lost 5 bases, J lost 7 bases, and 15 bases lay in between. CDR1 and CDR2 (germline): SGHRS, YFSETQ. This CDR3 comprises 14 residues. The CDR3 sequence is CASSSTGEVGELFF. CDR3 DNA sequence: TGCGCCAGCAGTTCGACAGGAGAAGTCGGGGAGCTGTTTTTT.